A selection of T cell receptor beta chains follows, all from one sample in a study of spatial heterogeneity in lung cancer. TCRdb reanalysed the 5' RACE reads using MiXCR and keeps one entry per CDR3 protein. Of approximately 44,000 distinct CDR3 sequences in the sample, 12% were seen once. Sequencing was performed on PBMCs, taken at surgery. These receptors were collected from a female donor with early-stage non-small cell lung cancer. CDR3s include the opening cysteine and the closing phenylalanine or tryptophan. D genes are given only for firm matches. Size values are once, few and many counts, or a class for expanded clones, and some rows have none.

>-|TRBJ2-3|-|TRBV10-3
CAISEAPSAGKDTQYF
TGTGCCATCAGTGAGGCACCCTCGGCCGGCAAGGATACGCAGTATTTT
>-|TRBJ2-1|TRBD1|TRBV12-3/TRBV12-4
CASSPDRGQRYNEQFF
TGTGCCAGCAGTCCAGACAGGGGGCAAAGGTACAATGAGCAGTTCTTC
>many|TRBJ1-3|TRBD1|TRBV4-2
CASSRTTGASPGNTIYF
TGTGCCAGCAGCAGAACCACAGGGGCAAGCCCTGGAAACACCATATATTTT
>-|TRBJ1-1|-|TRBV5-5
CASRLRGARNTEAFF
TGTGCCAGCCGGCTCCGGGGCGCTCGGAACACTGAAGCTTTCTTT
>-|TRBJ2-1|TRBD2|TRBV3-1
CASSQDQLAGVGNEQFF
TGTGCCAGCAGCCAAGATCAACTAGCGGGGGTTGGTAATGAGCAGTTCTTC
>many|TRBJ2-1|TRBD2|TRBV27
CASSPRRTSGNNEQFF
TGTGCCAGCAGTCCGAGAAGGACTAGCGGGAACAATGAGCAGTTCTTC
>-|TRBJ2-7|-|TRBV3-1
CASSQVYRPYEQYF
TGTGCCAGCAGCCAAGTGTACCGACCCTACGAGCAGTACTTC
>-|TRBJ2-3|TRBD2|TRBV12-3/TRBV12-4
CASSTGVAGDTQYF
TGTGCCAGCAGTACTGGGGTAGCGGGGGATACGCAGTATTTT
>-|TRBJ2-7|-|TRBV7-8
CASSLNSYEQYF
TGTGCCAGCAGCTTAAATAGCTACGAGCAGTACTTC
>few|TRBJ2-7|-|TRBV20-1
CSARDPWDHEQYF
TGCAGTGCTAGAGATCCTTGGGACCACGAGCAGTACTTC
>-|TRBJ2-7|TRBD2|TRBV5-5
CASSLALAVSYEQYF
TGTGCCAGCAGCTTGGCCCTAGCGGTTTCCTACGAGCAGTACTTC
>few|TRBJ2-3|-|TRBV12-3/TRBV12-4
CASSRNRVSTDTQYF
TGTGCCAGCAGCCGTAATCGTGTTAGCACAGATACGCAGTATTTT
>many|TRBJ1-2|TRBD1|TRBV12-3/TRBV12-4
CASRAGTGGSGYTF
TGTGCCAGCAGAGCCGGGACAGGGGGCAGTGGCTACACCTTC
>few|TRBJ2-3|TRBD1|TRBV6-5
CASSRQGNTDTQYF
TGTGCCAGCAGTAGACAGGGTAACACAGATACGCAGTATTTT
>-|TRBJ2-5|-|TRBV5-1
CASSPDTQETQYF
TGCGCCAGCAGCCCGGACACTCAAGAGACCCAGTACTTC
>few|TRBJ1-1|-|TRBV5-1
CASSLAPGRVDTEAFF
TGCGCCAGCAGCTTGGCCCCGGGCAGGGTGGACACTGAAGCTTTCTTT
>many|TRBJ2-7|-|TRBV3-1
CASSQGEGPPYEQYF
TGTGCCAGCAGCCAAGGAGAGGGGCCCCCCTACGAGCAGTACTTC
>few|TRBJ2-2|TRBD1|TRBV7-8
CASSDRQGGTGELFF
TGTGCCAGCAGCGATCGACAGGGGGGCACCGGGGAGCTGTTTTTT
>few|TRBJ2-5|-|TRBV7-9
CASSSRGETQYF
TGTGCCAGCAGCTCCAGGGGAGAGACCCAGTACTTC
>many|TRBJ1-3|TRBD1|TRBV10-3
CATAGSGTGALGRNTIYF
TGTGCCACCGCAGGATCCGGGACAGGGGCCCTCGGGCGAAACACCATATATTTT
>many|TRBJ2-1|TRBD2|TRBV5-1
CASSTSGGVNNEQFF
TGCGCCAGCAGCACTAGCGGGGGGGTAAATAATGAGCAGTTCTTC
>-|TRBJ2-7|-|TRBV6-5
CASSWGQGGEQYF
TGTGCCAGCAGTTGGGGGCAGGGCGGCGAGCAGTACTTC
>-|TRBJ2-1|TRBD1|TRBV11-1
CASSSWTGDNEQFF
TGTGCCAGCAGCTCCTGGACAGGGGACAATGAGCAGTTCTTC
>-|TRBJ1-4|-|TRBV7-2
CASSFMGGEKLFF
TGTGCCAGCAGCTTCATGGGAGGTGAAAAACTGTTTTTT
>few|TRBJ1-1|-|TRBV4-3
CASSQGTGTEAFF
TGCGCCAGCAGCCAAGGTACAGGCACTGAAGCTTTCTTT
>few|TRBJ2-3|-|TRBV15
CATSRDPPGRSTDTQYF
TGTGCCACCAGCAGAGATCCCCCGGGACGGAGCACAGATACGCAGTATTTT
>few|TRBJ2-7|TRBD2|TRBV28
CASSPGTSGGPNSYEQYF
TGTGCCAGCAGTCCCGGGACTAGCGGGGGACCAAACTCCTACGAGCAGTACTTC
>-|TRBJ2-5|-|TRBV12-3/TRBV12-4
CASRAGLHQETQYF
TGTGCCAGCAGGGCGGGACTCCACCAAGAGACCCAGTACTTC
>few|TRBJ2-1|TRBD2|TRBV2
CASSTGLAGISSYNEQFF
TGTGCCAGCAGTACGGGACTAGCGGGGATCAGCTCCTACAATGAGCAGTTCTTC
>few|TRBJ1-2|-|TRBV12-3/TRBV12-4
CASTTNYGYTF
TGTGCCAGCACCACTAACTATGGCTACACCTTC
>few|TRBJ2-7|-|TRBV28
CASKQAGLSPGEQYF
TGTGCCAGCAAACAGGCGGGACTTTCACCGGGGGAGCAGTACTTC
>-|TRBJ1-1|-|TRBV12-5
CASGLSGRNTEAFF
TGTGCTAGTGGTTTATCGGGGAGGAACACTGAAGCTTTCTTT
>-|TRBJ1-1|-|TRBV6-5
CASRAPGGGLEAFF
TGTGCCAGCAGGGCGCCGGGGGGGGGACTAGAAGCTTTCTTT
>few|TRBJ2-5|-|TRBV5-4
CASSFRRQETQYF
TGTGCCAGCAGCTTCCGACGGCAAGAGACCCAGTACTTC
>many|TRBJ1-3|TRBD1|TRBV4-2
CASSHRDSYNSGNTIYF
TGTGCCAGCAGCCACCGGGACAGCTACAACTCTGGAAACACCATATATTTT
>many|TRBJ2-2|-|TRBV5-5
CASSLVLSGAGELFF
TGTGCCAGCAGCTTGGTCCTAAGCGGCGCCGGGGAGCTGTTTTTT
>-|TRBJ2-3|TRBD2|TRBV7-9
CASSLGASGDRTDTQYF
TGTGCCAGCAGCTTAGGTGCTAGCGGGGACCGCACAGATACGCAGTATTTT
>-|TRBJ1-1|-|TRBV30
CAWSNGLTNTEAFF
TGTGCCTGGAGTAACGGGCTGACGAACACTGAAGCTTTCTTT